The 9 T cell receptor beta chains below come from one sample, sequenced in a study of blood T cell repertoires in COVID-19. Assay: immunoSEQ multiplex PCR; the TCRdb copy retains only in-frame clones and omits some. This sample has about 65,000 clones, with 75% to 85% found just once. The sequenced material came from peripheral blood. The receptors come from a man aged 80 or over with acute or convalescent COVID-19.

This rearrangement joins TRBV18 to TRBJ1-3; 9 nucleotides agree with TRBD1. CDR1 is KGHSH and CDR2 is LQKENI in the germline V gene. The junction had 2 bases not matched to a gene; V was cut back by 3 bases and J by 2 bases. CDR3 length: 15 residues. In nucleotides, the CDR3 is TGTGCCAGCTCACCGGGACAGGGTCCTGGAAACACCATATATTTT. It yields the protein CASSPGQGPGNTIYF.

The chain combines TRBV10-3 with TRBJ2-4; 7 nucleotides match TRBD2. CDR3 length equals 20 residues. J gave up 8 bases and V 0 bases, and 22 bases lay outside the gene matches. Per the germline V gene, CDR1 is ENHRY and CDR2 is SYGVKD. CDR3 bases: TGTGCCATCAGTGAGTCGGGAGGACTAGGAAGGGACCTACTTAGGGACATTCAGTACTTC. The encoded protein is CAISESGGLGRDLLRDIQYF.

The chain is built from TRBV14 and TRBJ2-7; 7 bases are shared with TRBD1. From germline, CDR1 is SGHDN and CDR2 FVKESK. Trimming took 1 base from V and 6 from J; bases not matched to a gene: 3. The CDR3 is 13 amino acids. CDR3 sequence: CASSQGPGGEQYF. The DNA of the CDR3 is TGTGCCAGCAGCCAAGGTCCAGGGGGCGAGCAGTACTTC.

Worth noting for this clone: In the same sample, other DNA sequences code for this CDR3. The chain joins TRBV5-1 to TRBJ1-5; D is possibly TRBD1 (6 bases). CDR3 length: 15 residues. V lost 2 bases to trimming and J lost 0 bases, with 9 bases between them. Germline loops: CDR1 SGHRS, CDR2 YFSETQ. CDR3 nucleotide sequence: TGCGCCAGCAGCTTACAGGGAAATAGCAATCAGCCCCAGCATTTT. Protein sequence: CASSLQGNSNQPQHF.

The V gene is TRBV15, the J gene TRBJ1-1, with 7 bases that match TRBD1. From germline, CDR1 is LNHNV and CDR2 YYDKDF (reference sequence). This CDR3 contains 15 residues. V shed 7 bases, J shed 0 bases, and the junction held 8 bases outside the gene matches. CDR3 in DNA: TGTGCCACCACAGGGGACAGCTTCATGAACACTGAAGCTTTCTTT. Translation: CATTGDSFMNTEAFF.

The V and J genes are TRBV3-1 (or the pseudogene TRBV3-2) and TRBJ2-5, with 12 bases fitting TRBD2. CDR3 length: 16 residues. J gave up 1 base and V 1 base, and 1 base lay outside the gene matches. CDR1 and CDR2 from the germline V gene are LGHDT and YNNKEL (reference sequence). The CDR3 DNA sequence: TGTGCCAGCAGCCAAGGGACTAGCGGGGTCCAAGAGACCCAGTACTTC. Translating gives CASSQGTSGVQETQYF.

The V and J genes are TRBV4-2 and TRBJ2-3; 10 bases map to TRBD2. This CDR3 has 18 amino acids. The trim removed 2 bases at V and 0 bases at J, leaving 8 bases unmatched. Germline V gene sequence: CDR1 LGHNA, CDR2 YNFKEQ. CDR3 sequence (DNA): TGTGCCAGCAGCCAATCAGCGGGGGGGATTGTTAGCACAGATACGCAGTATTTT. Translating it yields CASSQSAGGIVSTDTQYF.

The chain carries TRBV6-7 and TRBJ2-7; 7 bases map to TRBD1. TRBV6-7 counts as an open reading frame of uncertain function. This CDR3 comprises 15 residues. The V and J ends lost 0 bases and 5 bases, in that order; junction bases with no gene match: 7. The CDR3 bases are TGTGCCAGCAGTTACTCGGCAGGGGGTCCCCACGAGCAGTACTTC. It specifies CASSYSAGGPHEQYF.

This clone occurred a few times. The J gene is TRBJ1-5, the V gene TRBV19, with TRBD1 matching 12 bases. The germline CDR1 and CDR2 sequences are LNHDA and SQIVND (reference sequence). The CDR3 is made up of 16 amino acids. Trimming took 9 bases from V and 9 from J; bases not matched to a gene: 15. The chain's CDR3 is CASLASRDRGLRPQHF. CDR3 nucleotides: TGTGCCAGCCTCGCTTCCCGGGACAGGGGGCTGAGGCCCCAGCATTTT.